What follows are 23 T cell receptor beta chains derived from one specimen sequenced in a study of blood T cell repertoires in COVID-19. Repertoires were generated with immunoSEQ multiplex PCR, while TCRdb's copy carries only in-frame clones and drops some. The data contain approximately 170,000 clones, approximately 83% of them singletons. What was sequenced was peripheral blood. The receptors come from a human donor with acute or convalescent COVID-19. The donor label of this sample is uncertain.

The CDR3 nucleotides read TGTGCCAGCTCAGCACAGGGGGCGGCCACCGGGGAGCTGTTTTTT. Its translation is CASSAQGAATGELFF. The chain carries TRBV18 and TRBJ2-2; 9 bases line up with TRBD1. The J segment lost 4 bases and the V segment lost 5 bases, leaving 5 bases of the junction unmatched. Germline V gives CDR1 KGHSH, CDR2 LQKENI. This CDR3 is built from 15 residues.

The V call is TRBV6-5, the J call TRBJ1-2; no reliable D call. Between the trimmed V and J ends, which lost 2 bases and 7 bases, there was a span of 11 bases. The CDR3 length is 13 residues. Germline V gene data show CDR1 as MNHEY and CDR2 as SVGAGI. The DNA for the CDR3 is TGTGCCAGCAGTTACCGGGGTCGCTCTGGCTACACCTTC. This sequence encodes CASSYRGRSGYTF.

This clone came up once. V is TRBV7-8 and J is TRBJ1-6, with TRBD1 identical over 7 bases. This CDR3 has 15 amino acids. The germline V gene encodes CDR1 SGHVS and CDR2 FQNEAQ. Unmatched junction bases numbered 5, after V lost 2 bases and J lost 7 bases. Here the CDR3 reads CASSLLGTENSPLHF. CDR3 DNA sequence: TGTGCCAGCAGCTTACTGGGGACAGAAAATTCACCCCTCCACTTT. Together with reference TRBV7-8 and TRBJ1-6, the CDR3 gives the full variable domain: GAGVSQSPRYKVAKRGQDVALRCDPISGHVSLFWYQQALGQGPEFLTYFQNEAQLDKSGLPSDRFFAERPEGSVSTLKIQRTQQEDSAVYLCASSLLGTENSPLHFGNGTRLTVT.

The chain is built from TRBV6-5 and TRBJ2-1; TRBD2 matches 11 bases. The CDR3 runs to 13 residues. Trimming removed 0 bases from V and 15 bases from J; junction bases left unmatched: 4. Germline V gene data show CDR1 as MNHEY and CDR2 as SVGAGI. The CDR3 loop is CASSYSGTSGLFF. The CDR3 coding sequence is TGTGCCAGCAGTTACTCCGGGACTAGCGGACTGTTCTTC.

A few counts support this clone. The CDR3 region has the DNA TGCAGCGTTGAAGATTTTACAGGGTCCCATGGCTACACCTTC. It yields the protein CSVEDFTGSHGYTF. The chain carries TRBV29-1 and TRBJ1-2; a weak D match, TRBD1 (6 bases). The CDR3 is 14 amino acids. V shed 0 bases and J shed 6 bases, with 14 bases lying between them. Germline CDR1 is SQVTM and CDR2 is ANQGSEA.

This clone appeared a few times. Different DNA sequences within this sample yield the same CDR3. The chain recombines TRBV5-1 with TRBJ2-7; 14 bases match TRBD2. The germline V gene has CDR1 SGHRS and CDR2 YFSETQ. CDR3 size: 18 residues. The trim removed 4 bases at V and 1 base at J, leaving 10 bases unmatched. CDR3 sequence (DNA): TGCGCCAGCAGCCTACTCGGACTAGCGGGGGGCGGGTCCTACGAGCAGTACTTC. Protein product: CASSLLGLAGGGSYEQYF.

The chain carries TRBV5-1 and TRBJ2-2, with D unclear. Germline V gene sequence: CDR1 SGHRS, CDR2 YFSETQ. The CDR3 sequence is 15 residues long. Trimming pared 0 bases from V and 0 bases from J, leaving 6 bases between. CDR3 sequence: CASSLVATNTGELFF. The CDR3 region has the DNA TGCGCCAGCAGCTTGGTGGCCACGAACACCGGGGAGCTGTTTTTT. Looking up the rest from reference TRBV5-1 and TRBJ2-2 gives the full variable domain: KAGVTQTPRYLIKTRGQQVTLSCSPISGHRSVSWYQQTPGQGLQFLFEYFSETQRNKGNFPGRFSGRQFSNSRSEMNVSTLELGDSALYLCASSLVATNTGELFFGEGSRLTVL.

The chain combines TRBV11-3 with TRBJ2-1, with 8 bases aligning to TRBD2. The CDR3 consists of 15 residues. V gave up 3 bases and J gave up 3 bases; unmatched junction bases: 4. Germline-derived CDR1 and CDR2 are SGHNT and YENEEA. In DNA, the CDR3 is TGTGCCAGCAGCTTCGGGGGGGGGAACTACAATGAGCAGTTCTTC. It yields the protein CASSFGGGNYNEQFF.

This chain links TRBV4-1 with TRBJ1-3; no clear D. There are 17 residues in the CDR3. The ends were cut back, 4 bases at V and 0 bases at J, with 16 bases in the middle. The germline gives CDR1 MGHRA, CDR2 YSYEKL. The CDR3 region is CASSPIPTESSGNTIYF. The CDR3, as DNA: TGCGCCAGCAGCCCTATCCCGACGGAGAGCTCTGGAAACACCATATATTTT.

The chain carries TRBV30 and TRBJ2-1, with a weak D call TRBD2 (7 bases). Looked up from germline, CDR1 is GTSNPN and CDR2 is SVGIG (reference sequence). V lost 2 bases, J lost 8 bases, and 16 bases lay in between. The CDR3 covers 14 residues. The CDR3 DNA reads TGTGCCTGGAGTAGGTCGGGGGGCAGGTATGAGCAGTTCTTC. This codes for CAWSRSGGRYEQFF.

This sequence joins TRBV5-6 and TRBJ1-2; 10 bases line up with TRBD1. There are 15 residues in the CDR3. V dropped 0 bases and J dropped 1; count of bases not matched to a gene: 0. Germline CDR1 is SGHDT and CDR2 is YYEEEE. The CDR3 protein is CASSLGDRGNYGYTF. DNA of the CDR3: TGTGCCAGCAGCTTGGGGGACAGGGGTAACTATGGCTACACCTTC.

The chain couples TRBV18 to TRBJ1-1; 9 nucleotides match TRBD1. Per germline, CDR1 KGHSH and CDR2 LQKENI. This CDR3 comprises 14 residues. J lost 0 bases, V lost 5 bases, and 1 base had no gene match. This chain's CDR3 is CASSGQGMNTEAFF. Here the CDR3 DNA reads TGTGCCAGCTCAGGACAGGGGATGAACACTGAAGCTTTCTTT.

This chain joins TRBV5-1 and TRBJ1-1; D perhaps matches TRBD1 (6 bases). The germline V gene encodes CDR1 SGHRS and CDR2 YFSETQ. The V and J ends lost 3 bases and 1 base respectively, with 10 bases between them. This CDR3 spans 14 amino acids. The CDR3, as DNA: TGCGCCAGCAGCTCCCAACAGGGGAACACTGAAGCTTTCTTT. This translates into CASSSQQGNTEAFF.

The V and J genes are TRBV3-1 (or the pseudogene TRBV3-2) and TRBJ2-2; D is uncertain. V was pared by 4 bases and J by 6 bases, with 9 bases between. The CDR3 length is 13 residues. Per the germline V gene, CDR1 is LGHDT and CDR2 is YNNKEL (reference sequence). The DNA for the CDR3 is TGTGCCAGCAGCCCCCGTGCGGCCGGGGAGCTGTTTTTT. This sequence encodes CASSPRAAGELFF.

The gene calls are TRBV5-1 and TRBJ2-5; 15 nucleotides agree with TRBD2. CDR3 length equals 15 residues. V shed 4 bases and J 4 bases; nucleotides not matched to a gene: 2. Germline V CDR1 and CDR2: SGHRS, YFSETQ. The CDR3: CASSKGLAGGETQYF. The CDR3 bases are TGCGCCAGCAGCAAGGGACTAGCGGGGGGAGAGACCCAGTACTTC. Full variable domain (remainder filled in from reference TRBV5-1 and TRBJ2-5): KAGVTQTPRYLIKTRGQQVTLSCSPISGHRSVSWYQQTPGQGLQFLFEYFSETQRNKGNFPGRFSGRQFSNSRSEMNVSTLELGDSALYLCASSKGLAGGETQYFGPGTRLLVL.

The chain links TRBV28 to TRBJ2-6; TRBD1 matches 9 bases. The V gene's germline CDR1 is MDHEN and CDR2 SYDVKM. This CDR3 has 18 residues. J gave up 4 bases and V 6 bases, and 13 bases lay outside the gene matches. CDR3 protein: CASSLTATGGLGANVLTF. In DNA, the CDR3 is TGTGCCAGCAGCCTGACCGCGACAGGGGGTTTAGGGGCCAACGTCCTGACTTTC.

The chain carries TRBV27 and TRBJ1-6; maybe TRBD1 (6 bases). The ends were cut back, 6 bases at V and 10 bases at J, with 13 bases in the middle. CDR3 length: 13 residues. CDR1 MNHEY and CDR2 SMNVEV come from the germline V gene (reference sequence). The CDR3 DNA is TGTGCCAGCAGCCCCGGGACACGCTCACCCCTCCACTTT. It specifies CASSPGTRSPLHF.

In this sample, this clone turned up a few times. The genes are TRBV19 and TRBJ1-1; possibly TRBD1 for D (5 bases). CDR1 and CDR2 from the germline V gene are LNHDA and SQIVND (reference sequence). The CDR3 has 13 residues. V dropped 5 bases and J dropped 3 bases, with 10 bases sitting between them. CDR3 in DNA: TGTGCCAGTAGTCCTCGGGGGGACACTGAAGCTTTCTTT. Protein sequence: CASSPRGDTEAFF.

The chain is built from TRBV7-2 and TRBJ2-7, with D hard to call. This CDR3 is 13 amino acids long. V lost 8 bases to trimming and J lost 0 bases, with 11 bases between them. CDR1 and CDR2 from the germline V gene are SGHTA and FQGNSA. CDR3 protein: CASVTDSSYEQYF. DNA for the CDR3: TGTGCCAGCGTAACAGATAGCTCCTACGAGCAGTACTTC.

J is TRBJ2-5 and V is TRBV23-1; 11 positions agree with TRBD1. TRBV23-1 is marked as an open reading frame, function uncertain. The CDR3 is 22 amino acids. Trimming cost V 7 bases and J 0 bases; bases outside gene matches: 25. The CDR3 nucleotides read TGCGCCAGCATCTCACCCCGGACAGGGGGCCTTTGGTCAGGGAGGTACCAAGAGACCCAGTACTTC. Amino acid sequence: CASISPRTGGLWSGRYQETQYF.

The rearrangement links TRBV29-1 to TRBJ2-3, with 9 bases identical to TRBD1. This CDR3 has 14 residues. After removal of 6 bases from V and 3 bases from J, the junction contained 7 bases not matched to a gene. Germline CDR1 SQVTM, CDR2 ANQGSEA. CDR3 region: CSVDRGKATDTQYF. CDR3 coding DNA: TGCAGCGTGGACAGGGGCAAGGCTACAGATACGCAGTATTTT.

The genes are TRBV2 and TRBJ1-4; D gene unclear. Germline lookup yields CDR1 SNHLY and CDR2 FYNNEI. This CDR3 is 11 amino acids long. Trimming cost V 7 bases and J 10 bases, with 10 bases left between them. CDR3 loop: CASTSGGKLFF. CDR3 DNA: TGTGCCAGCACCAGCGGCGGAAAACTGTTTTTT. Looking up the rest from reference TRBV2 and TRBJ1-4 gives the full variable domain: EPEVTQTPSHQVTQMGQEVILRCVPISNHLYFYWYRQILGQKVEFLVSFYNNEISEKSEIFDDQFSVERPDGSNFTLKIRSTKLEDSAMYFCASTSGGKLFFGSGTQLSVL.

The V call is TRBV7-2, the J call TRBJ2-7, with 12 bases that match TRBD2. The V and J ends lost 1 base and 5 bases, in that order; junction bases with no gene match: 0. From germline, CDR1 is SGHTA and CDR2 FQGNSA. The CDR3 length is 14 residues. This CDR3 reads CASSLGLAGDEQYF. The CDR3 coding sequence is TGTGCCAGCAGCTTAGGACTAGCGGGAGACGAGCAGTACTTC.